This TCR beta chain originates from a study of spatial heterogeneity in lung cancer. About the research overall: The cohort: around 77 early-stage, untreated non-small cell lung cancer patients. In cases with available follow-up PBMC samples, these were sequenced at a median of about two years after resection.

The CDR3 has 15 residues. J was trimmed by 4 bases and V by 5 bases; bases with no gene match: 3. Germline CDR1 reads SGHTA; CDR2 reads FQGTGA. The time point was: blood at routine non-recurrence follow-up after resection. Every molecule of TCR cDNA had its own unique molecular identifier. TCRdb itself ran the 5' RACE reads through MiXCR, one entry per CDR3 protein. Of about 70,000 distinct CDR3 sequences in the sample, nearly 9% were seen once. This clonotype turned up a few times. The sequenced sample was PBMCs, obtained at follow-up. The receptor's source is a female donor with early-stage non-small cell lung cancer. The chain combines TRBV7-3 with TRBJ2-3; 13 nucleotides line up with TRBD2. The DNA for the CDR3 is TGTGCCAGCAGCCCTGGACTAGCGGGAGCAGATACGCAGTATTTT. It yields the protein CASSPGLAGADTQYF.